One T cell receptor (beta chain) is described in this entry. This clonotype has ten or more counts. The antigen it binds to is not known. No quality values exist for individual bases; no much larger clone is one base distant. This sample is part of a study of spatial heterogeneity in lung cancer (dated by TCRdb to about 2019). Broadly, across the study: Beta-chain transcripts were consistently detected in greater numbers than alpha-chain transcripts, which likely reflects a higher abundance of beta-chain transcripts. A strong correlation was found between TCR transcript counts in tumor regions and a T cell transcriptional module score from matched bulk RNA-seq. The study linked features of the TCR repertoire to counts of nonsynonymous mutations, which were determined by whole-exome sequencing of tumor tissue. At surgery, fewer than 250 tumor regions, 64 matched nontumor lung samples and more than 55 PBMC samples were TCR-sequenced for both alpha and beta chains. In non-small cell lung cancer, the study quantitatively compared TCR alpha and beta repertoires across several tumor regions, matched nontumor lung, and blood. In the raw uncorrected reads, each unique combination of TCR and UMI appeared more than ten times on average. The paper as a whole reports these results and caveats: Additional single-cell paired TCR alpha and beta sequencing was considered necessary to confirm, at a functional level, the hypothesis that regional TCRs recognize regional mutations. TCR-seq coverage of tumor T cells was estimated to be only approximately 7% for alpha chains and about 13% for beta chains. A correlation was observed between the number of expanded intratumoral alpha and beta TCRs and the tumor nonsynonymous mutation count. Counts of ubiquitous and regional expanded TCRs were found to correlate with counts of ubiquitous and regional nonsynonymous mutations, respectively.

Read against the paper, the sample's time point label means: sample taken at primary tumor resection. Donors were approximately 72 patients with early-stage, untreated non-small cell lung cancer from the lung TRACERx cohort. Whole RNA extracted from tumor and nontumor lung tissue, or from cryopreserved PBMC samples, was used for TCR sequencing without cell sorting. Only patients with enough RNA available from two or more tumor regions were chosen for TCR sequencing. Before selection, tumor and adjacent nontumor lung specimens were reviewed by a lung pathologist. To prepare the library, 5' RACE was applied. Sequencing instrument: NextSeq 500. In the TCR library protocol, a unique molecular identifier was attached to each TCR cDNA molecule so that PCR and sequencing errors could be corrected. As for the authors' bioinformatics: TCR identification, UMI-based error correction and CDR3 extraction were all carried out with Decombinator tools. Expanded TCRs were defined as those above a frequency of 2 per 1,000, corresponding to the top 1% of the tumor frequency distribution. Expanded tumor TCRs statistically deemed absent (corrected P<0.05) from at least one tumor region were classed as regional, and all other expanded tumor TCRs were classed as ubiquitous. Renyi diversity was calculated using the R vegan package after each repertoire was subsampled 100 times to 5,000 TCRs. CDR3 similarity networks were built from amino acid triplet string-kernel similarity, with CDR3s being connected when pairwise similarity was above 0.82. In-frame beta chains were kept once TCRdb had trimmed the public reads at Q25 with fastp and called clones with MiXCR. Rows are combined by CDR3 protein, so each entry shows the most common genes and DNA. The V and J calls reflect TCRdb's pipeline rather than the authors' work. Across this sample there are about 9,900 distinct CDR3 sequences, with 6.3% seen only once. The ten largest make up 7.1% of the sample.

Spanning cysteine to phenylalanine, the CDR3 consists of 16 amino acids. Just CDR3 DNA is preserved here, 48 bases in frame from base 1. Based on the germline V gene (reference sequence), the CDR1 and CDR2 sequences are DFQATT and SNEGSKA. V loses 3 bases, J loses 5 bases, and the germline ends lie 19 bases apart. The chain couples TRBV20-1 to TRBJ1-4; a confident D gene designation cannot be given. This receptor was obtained from a female donor with early-stage non-small cell lung cancer. The source material was lung tumor tissue, sampled at surgery. The CDR3 corresponds to CSASLSSRQENEKLFF. The bases are TGCAGTGCTAGTCTTAGTTCGAGGCAGGAAAATGAAAAACTGTTTTTT.